These T cell receptor beta chains were read from a single sample in a study of T cells in Graves' hyperthyroidism and ophthalmopathy. In TCRdb, the multiplex PCR reads were re-called with MiXCR into one record per CDR3 protein. The sample includes some 600,000 distinct CDR3 sequences, about 15% of them seen just once. The sample taken for sequencing was blood. These TCRs come from a woman aged 30 to 39 with Graves' hyperthyroidism that later progressed to Graves' ophthalmopathy. Both conserved end residues are part of each CDR3. Each record gives: V gene, D gene, clone size, J gene, CDR3 protein, CDR3 DNA. D genes are given only for firm matches. Clone size is stated in some rows and not others, as once, few, many or a class when expanded.

>TRBV30|TRBD2|many|TRBJ2-1
CAWSAGGSGRAGEQFF
TGTGCCTGGAGTGCCGGGGGTAGCGGGAGGGCCGGTGAGCAGTTCTTC
>TRBV5-1|TRBD1|many|TRBJ1-3
CASSLDRGQIGNTIYF
TGCGCCAGCAGCTTGGACAGGGGACAGATTGGAAACACCATATATTTT
>TRBV7-2|-|many|TRBJ2-5
CASSLGPGAQETQYF
TGTGCCAGCAGCTTAGGGCCAGGGGCACAAGAGACCCAGTACTTC
>TRBV6-1|TRBD2|few|TRBJ2-3
CASSLTPGGADTQYF
TGTGCCAGCAGTCTCACGCCTGGGGGGGCAGATACGCAGTATTTT
>TRBV27|TRBD1|many|TRBJ2-2
CASTVGQGIIGELFF
TGTGCCAGCACCGTGGGACAGGGGATTATCGGGGAGCTGTTTTTT
>TRBV28|TRBD1|-|TRBJ2-7
CASSSEGDRNSYEQYF
TGTGCCAGCAGTTCGGAGGGGGACAGGAACTCCTACGAGCAGTACTTC
>TRBV12-3/TRBV12-4|TRBD2|many|TRBJ2-2
CASSFAAGGAGELFF
TGTGCCAGCAGTTTCGCAGCGGGAGGGGCCGGGGAGCTGTTTTTT
>TRBV6-1|-|many|TRBJ1-4
CASRDSGNEKLFF
TGTGCCAGCAGGGACAGCGGTAATGAAAAACTGTTTTTT
>TRBV27|-|many|TRBJ1-6
CASSLVRGSYNSPLHF
TGTGCCAGCAGTTTAGTTAGAGGCTCCTATAATTCACCCCTCCACTTT
>TRBV5-1|-|many|TRBJ1-2
CASSLGPDSYGYTF
TGCGCCAGCAGCTTGGGCCCCGACAGCTATGGCTACACCTTC
>TRBV20-1|-|-|TRBJ1-6
CSATEITAYNSPLHF
TGCAGTGCTACCGAAATAACAGCATATAATTCACCCCTCCACTTT
>TRBV15|-|-|TRBJ2-3
CATSRLKDTQYF
TGTGCCACCAGCAGACTGAAAGATACGCAGTATTTT
>TRBV6-1|-|few|TRBJ2-7
CASSPRGLRDDEQYF
TGTGCCAGCAGTCCCCGGGGACTTCGAGACGACGAGCAGTACTTC
>TRBV28|-|many|TRBJ1-6
CASSGDSQSPLHF
TGTGCCAGCAGTGGAGACAGTCAATCACCCCTCCACTTT